The 3 T cell receptor beta chains below all came from one sample that was sequenced in a study of chemoradiotherapy in HPV16-positive cancers. Clones were read by immunoSEQ multiplex PCR, and TCRdb kept only the in-frame ones, dropping some. The table includes some 980 clones, 94% detected once. Sequencing used tumor tissue, obtained from a patient who underwent chemoradiotherapy. The source is a human donor with HPV-associated anogenital cancer.

This clone has only one observation. The chain recombines TRBV7-9 with TRBJ1-5; possible D gene TRBD1, 5 bases. The ends were cut back, 1 base at V and 7 bases at J, with 14 bases in the middle. The CDR3 consists of 15 residues. Germline CDR1 reads SEHNR; CDR2 reads FQNEAQ (reference sequence). CDR3 sequence: CASSLDSTEGQPQHF. CDR3 nucleotides: TGTGCCAGCAGCTTAGACTCGACAGAAGGACAGCCCCAGCATTTT.

This chain uses TRBV18 with TRBJ1-3; D unresolved. Germline V gives CDR1 KGHSH, CDR2 LQKENI. Trimming removed 6 bases at V and 4 bases at J, with 16 bases between. The CDR3 length is 15 residues. CDR3 sequence: CASSLNVGQGNTIYF. CDR3 nucleotides: TGTGCCAGCTCTCTGAATGTAGGTCAAGGAAACACCATATATTTT.

This chain joins TRBV7-3 and TRBJ1-5, with D unclear. The length of the CDR3 is 13 residues. Trimming shortened V by 2 bases and J by 4 bases, and 6 bases separated the two germline ends. The germline V gene encodes CDR1 SGHTA and CDR2 FQGTGA. This chain's CDR3 is CASSLDSNQPQHF. The CDR3 DNA sequence: TGTGCCAGCAGCTTAGATAGTAATCAGCCCCAGCATTTT.